This record looks at one T cell receptor (beta chain) sequence and its context. Its antigen is undetermined. CDR1 and CDR2 from the germline V gene are LGHNA and YNFKEQ. V was shortened by 0 bases and J by 3 bases, with 9 bases between the two germline ends. There are 14 residues in the CDR3. This specimen belongs to a study of beta chain features in type 1 diabetes. Findings and limits, study-wide: Moderate but significant shortening of TCRB CDR3s was recorded in all four CD4+ subsets from Type 1 diabetes patients.

Cell sorting via CD45RO/CCR7/CD25/CD127/CD95/CD27 was performed to obtain CD4+ naive, central memory, regulatory and stem cell-like memory cells. Expressed TCRB transcripts were sequenced because the isolated RNA had all been reverse transcribed beforehand. Libraries were prepared by immunoSEQ multiplex PCR; TCRdb keeps only in-frame clonotypes and omits some of them. This table has about 710,000 clones, around 15% appearing once. The rearrangement uses TRBV4-2 and TRBJ2-7, with D hard to call. The sequence was collected from a young man with type 1 diabetes. Specimen: naive CD4+ T cells from blood. This chain's CDR3 is CASSQDLVGYEQYF. DNA for the CDR3: TGTGCCAGCAGCCAAGATCTGGTCGGCTACGAGCAGTACTTC.